This paragraph reports one TCR beta chain. Its specificity is not known. The method, 5' RACE with UMI labels, was used to prepare the TRB cDNA libraries. No DNA is given; TCRdb re-called the 5' RACE reads and lists each CDR3 protein once. Its listing shows 130,000 to 150,000 distinct CDR3 sequences. This CDR3 is built from 15 residues. Germline values: CDR1 DFQATT, CDR2 SNEGSKA (reference sequence). These data come from a study of CXCR3-negative and CXCR3-positive naive CD8 T cells. Study results and limitations: Memory CD8+ cells had much lower diversity, and both naive subsets had comparably high diversity. TRB CDR3s of CXCR3-positive naive cells were more hydrophobic than those of CXCR3-negative naive cells. Comparison of naive CXCR3-negative and CXCR3-positive cells revealed similar TRBV-TRBJ usage, while memory cells differed.

The CD45RO-CCR7+CD27+CD95- phenotype denoted naive CD8+ T cells. This chain uses TRBV20-1 with TRBJ2-5; the TCRdb call, TRBD1, lacks DNA for checking. Sequencing input: naive CXCR3+ CD8+ T cells from blood. The subset is: CD45RO-CCR7+CD27+CD95- naive CD8+ T cells expressing CXCR3 (TNR3+). The sequence was collected from a human donor in good health. Some clones in this sample may be carry-over from other donors' samples. CDR3 region: CSARDPDRGYETQYF.